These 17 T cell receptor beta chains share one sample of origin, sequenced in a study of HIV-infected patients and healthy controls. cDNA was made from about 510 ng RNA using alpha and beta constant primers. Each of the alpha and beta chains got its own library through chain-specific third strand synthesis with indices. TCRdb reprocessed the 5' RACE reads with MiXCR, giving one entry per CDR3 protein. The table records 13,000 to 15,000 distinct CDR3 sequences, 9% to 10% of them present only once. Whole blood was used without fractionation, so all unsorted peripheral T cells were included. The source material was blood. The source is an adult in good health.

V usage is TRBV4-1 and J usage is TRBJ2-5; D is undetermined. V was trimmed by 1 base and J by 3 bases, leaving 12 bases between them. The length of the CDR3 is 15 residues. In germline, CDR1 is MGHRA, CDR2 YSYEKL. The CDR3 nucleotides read TGCGCCAGCAGCCAAGGCGGTCTTGCGAAAGAGACCCAGTACTTC. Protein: CASSQGGLAKETQYF.

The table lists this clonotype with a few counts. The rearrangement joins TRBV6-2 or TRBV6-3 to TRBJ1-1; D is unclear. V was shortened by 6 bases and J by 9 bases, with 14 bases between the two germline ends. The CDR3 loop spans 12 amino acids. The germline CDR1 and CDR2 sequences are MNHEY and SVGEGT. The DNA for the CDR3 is TGTGCCAGCAGGGATCAGGAGTACAAAGCTTTCTTT. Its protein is CASRDQEYKAFF.

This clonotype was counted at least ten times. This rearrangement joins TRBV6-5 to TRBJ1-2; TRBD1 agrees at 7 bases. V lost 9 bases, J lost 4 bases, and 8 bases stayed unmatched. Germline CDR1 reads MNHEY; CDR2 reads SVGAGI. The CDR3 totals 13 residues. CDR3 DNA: TGTGCCAGTAGGACAGGTTTGACCTATGGCTACACCTTC. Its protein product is CASRTGLTYGYTF.

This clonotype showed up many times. This chain's CDR3 is CASSSYSDPYEQYF. The CDR3 DNA is TGTGCCAGCAGTTCTTACAGTGACCCCTACGAGCAGTACTTC. The rearrangement uses TRBV28 and TRBJ2-7; D is ambiguous. Germline CDR1 reads MDHEN; CDR2 reads SYDVKM. There are 14 residues in the CDR3. The V end lost 4 bases, the J end lost 2 bases, and 12 bases lay between the germline ends.

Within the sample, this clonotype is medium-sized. The DNA for the CDR3 is TGTGCCAGCAGCCGACAGGGAGATCAGCCCCAGCATTTT. This gives the protein CASSRQGDQPQHF. The V gene is TRBV6-6, the J gene TRBJ1-5; 7 bases align to TRBD1. Germline CDR1 reads MNHNY; CDR2 reads SVGAGI (reference sequence). The V and J ends lost 6 bases and 5 bases, in that order; junction bases with no gene match: 4. This CDR3 region has 13 residues.

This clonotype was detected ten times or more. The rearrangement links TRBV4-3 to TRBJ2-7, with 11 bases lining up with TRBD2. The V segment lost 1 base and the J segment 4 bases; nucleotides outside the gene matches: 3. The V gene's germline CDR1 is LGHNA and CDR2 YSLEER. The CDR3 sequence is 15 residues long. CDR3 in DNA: TGCGCCAGCAGCCAAGCTCTAGCGGGAGGTTACGAGCAGTACTTC. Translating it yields CASSQALAGGYEQYF.

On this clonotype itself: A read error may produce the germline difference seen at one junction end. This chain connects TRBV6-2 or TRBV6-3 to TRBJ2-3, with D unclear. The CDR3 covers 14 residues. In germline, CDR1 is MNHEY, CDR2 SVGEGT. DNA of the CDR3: TGTGCTAGCAGTTACCCCGGTAGGGCAGGTACGCAGTATTTT. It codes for CASSYPGRAGTQYF.

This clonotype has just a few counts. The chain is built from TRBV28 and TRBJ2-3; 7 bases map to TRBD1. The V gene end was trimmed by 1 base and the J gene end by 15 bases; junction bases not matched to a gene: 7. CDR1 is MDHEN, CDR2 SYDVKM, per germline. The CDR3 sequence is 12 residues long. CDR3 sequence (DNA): TGTGCCAGCAGTTTATCCCAACAGGGGAGATATTTT. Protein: CASSLSQQGRYF.

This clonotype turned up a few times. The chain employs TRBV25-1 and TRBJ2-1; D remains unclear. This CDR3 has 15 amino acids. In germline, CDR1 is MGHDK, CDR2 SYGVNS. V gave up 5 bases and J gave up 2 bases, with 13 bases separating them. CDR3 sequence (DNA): TGTGCCAGCAGTCGGCAGACGTCTGCCTACAATGAGCAGTTCTTC. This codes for CASSRQTSAYNEQFF.

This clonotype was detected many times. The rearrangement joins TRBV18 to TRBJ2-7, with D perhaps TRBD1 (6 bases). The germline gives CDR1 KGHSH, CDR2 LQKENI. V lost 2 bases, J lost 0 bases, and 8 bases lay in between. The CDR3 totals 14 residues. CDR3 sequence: CASSPGQSSYEQYF. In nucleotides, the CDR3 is TGTGCCAGCTCACCAGGACAGAGCTCCTACGAGCAGTACTTC.

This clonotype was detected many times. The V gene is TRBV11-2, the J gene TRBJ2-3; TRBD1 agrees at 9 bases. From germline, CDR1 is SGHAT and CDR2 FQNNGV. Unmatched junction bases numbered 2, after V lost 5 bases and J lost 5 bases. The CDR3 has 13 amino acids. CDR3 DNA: TGTGCCAGCAGCAGGGACAGGGTAGATACGCAGTATTTT. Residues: CASSRDRVDTQYF. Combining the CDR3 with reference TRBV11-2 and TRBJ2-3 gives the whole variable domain EAGVAQSPRYKIIEKRQSVAFWCNPISGHATLYWYQQILGQGPKLLIQFQNNGVVDDSQLPKDRFSAERLKGVDSTLKIQPAKLEDSAVYLCASSRDRVDTQYFGPGTRLTVL.

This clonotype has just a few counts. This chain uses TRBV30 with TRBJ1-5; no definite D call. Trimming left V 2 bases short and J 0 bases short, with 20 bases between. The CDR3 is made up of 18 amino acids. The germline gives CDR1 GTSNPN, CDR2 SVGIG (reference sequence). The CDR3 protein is CAWSPNGGFQNSNQPQHF. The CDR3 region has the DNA TGTGCCTGGAGTCCGAATGGAGGATTCCAAAATAGCAATCAGCCCCAGCATTTT.

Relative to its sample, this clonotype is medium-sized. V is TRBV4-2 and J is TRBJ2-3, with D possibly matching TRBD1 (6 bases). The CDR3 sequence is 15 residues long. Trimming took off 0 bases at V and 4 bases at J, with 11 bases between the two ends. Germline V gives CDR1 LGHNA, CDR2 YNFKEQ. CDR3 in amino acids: CASSQDFRGADTQYF. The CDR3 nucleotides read TGTGCCAGCAGCCAAGATTTCAGGGGCGCAGATACGCAGTATTTT.

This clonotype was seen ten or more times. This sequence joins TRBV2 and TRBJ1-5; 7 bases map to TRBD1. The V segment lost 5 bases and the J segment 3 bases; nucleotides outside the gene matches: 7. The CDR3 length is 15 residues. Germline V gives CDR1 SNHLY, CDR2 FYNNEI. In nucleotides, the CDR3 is TGTGCCAGCAGTTCCGGGACAGCGAACAATCAGCCCCAGCATTTT. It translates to CASSSGTANNQPQHF.

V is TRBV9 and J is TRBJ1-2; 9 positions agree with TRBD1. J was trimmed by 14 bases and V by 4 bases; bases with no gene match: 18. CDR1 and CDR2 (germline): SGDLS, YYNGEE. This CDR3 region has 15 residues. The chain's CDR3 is CASSIRTGTGKRTTF. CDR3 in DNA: TGTGCCAGCAGCATACGAACCGGGACAGGGAAAAGAACAACCTTC.

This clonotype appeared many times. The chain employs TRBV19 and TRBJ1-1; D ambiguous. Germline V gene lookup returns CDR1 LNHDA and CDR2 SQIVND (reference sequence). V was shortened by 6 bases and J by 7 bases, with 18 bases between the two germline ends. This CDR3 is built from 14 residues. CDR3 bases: TGTGCCAGTAGCGAAGACAACTTAGGCGGTGAAGCTTTCTTT. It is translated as CASSEDNLGGEAFF.

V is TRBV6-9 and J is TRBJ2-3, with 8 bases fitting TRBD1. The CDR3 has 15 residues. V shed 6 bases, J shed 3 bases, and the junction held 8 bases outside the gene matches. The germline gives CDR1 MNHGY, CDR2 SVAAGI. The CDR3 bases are TGTGCCAGCAGGAGCGCACGACAGGGGACAGATACGCAGTATTTT. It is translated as CASRSARQGTDTQYF.